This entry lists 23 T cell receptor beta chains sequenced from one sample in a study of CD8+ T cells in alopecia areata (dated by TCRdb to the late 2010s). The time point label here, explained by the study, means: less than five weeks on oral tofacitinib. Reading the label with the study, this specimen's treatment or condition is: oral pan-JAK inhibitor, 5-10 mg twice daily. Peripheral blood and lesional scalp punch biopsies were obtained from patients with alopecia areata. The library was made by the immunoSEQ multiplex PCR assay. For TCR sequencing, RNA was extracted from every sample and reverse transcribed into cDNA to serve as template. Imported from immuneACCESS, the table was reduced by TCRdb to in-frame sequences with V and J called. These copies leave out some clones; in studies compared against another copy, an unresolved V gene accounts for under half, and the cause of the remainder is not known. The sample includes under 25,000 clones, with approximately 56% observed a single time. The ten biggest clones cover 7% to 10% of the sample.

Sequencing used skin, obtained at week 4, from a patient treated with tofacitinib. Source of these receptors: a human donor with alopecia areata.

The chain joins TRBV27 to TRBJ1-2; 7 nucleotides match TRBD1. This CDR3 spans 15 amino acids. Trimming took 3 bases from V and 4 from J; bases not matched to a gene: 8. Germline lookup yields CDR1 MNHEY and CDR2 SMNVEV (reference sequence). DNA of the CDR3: TGTGCCAGCAGTTTTGCCGGGACAGATAGCTATGGCTACACCTTC. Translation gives CASSFAGTDSYGYTF.

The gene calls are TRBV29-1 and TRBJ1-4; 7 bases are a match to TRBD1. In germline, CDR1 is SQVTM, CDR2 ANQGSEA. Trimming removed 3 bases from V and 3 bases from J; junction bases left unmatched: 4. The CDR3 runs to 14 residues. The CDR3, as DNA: TGCAGCGTTGACCCGGGACAGTCTAATGAAAAACTGTTTTTT. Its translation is CSVDPGQSNEKLFF.

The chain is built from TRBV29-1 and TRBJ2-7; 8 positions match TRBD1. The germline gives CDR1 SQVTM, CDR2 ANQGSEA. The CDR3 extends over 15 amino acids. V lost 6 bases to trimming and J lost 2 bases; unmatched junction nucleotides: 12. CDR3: CSVANTEGQAYEQYF. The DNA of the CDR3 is TGCAGCGTCGCTAACACGGAGGGACAGGCCTACGAGCAGTACTTC.

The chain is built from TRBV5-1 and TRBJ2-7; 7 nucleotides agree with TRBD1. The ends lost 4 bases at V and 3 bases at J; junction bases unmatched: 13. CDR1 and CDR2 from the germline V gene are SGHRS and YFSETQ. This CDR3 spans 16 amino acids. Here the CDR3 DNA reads TGCGCCAGCAGCCGTCTTTCCCGACAGGGCGTCTACGAGCAGTACTTC. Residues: CASSRLSRQGVYEQYF.

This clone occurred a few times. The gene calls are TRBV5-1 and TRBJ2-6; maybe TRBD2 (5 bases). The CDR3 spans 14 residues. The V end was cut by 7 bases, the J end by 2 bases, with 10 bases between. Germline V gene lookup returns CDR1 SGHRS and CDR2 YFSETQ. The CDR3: CASEEGAGANVLTF. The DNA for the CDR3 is TGCGCCAGCGAAGAGGGAGCTGGGGCCAACGTCCTGACTTTC.

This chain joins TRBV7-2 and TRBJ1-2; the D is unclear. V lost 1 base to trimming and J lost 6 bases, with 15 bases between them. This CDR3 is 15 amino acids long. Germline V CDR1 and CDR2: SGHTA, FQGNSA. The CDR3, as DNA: TGTGCCAGCAGCTTAGGGACCTCCGACACGGATGGCTACACCTTC. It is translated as CASSLGTSDTDGYTF. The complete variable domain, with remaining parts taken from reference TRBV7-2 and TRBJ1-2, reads GAGVSQSPSNKVTEKGKDVELRCDPISGHTALYWYRQSLGQGLEFLIYFQGNSAPDKSGLPSDRFSAERTGGSVSTLTIQRTQQEDSAVYLCASSLGTSDTDGYTFGSGTRLTVV.

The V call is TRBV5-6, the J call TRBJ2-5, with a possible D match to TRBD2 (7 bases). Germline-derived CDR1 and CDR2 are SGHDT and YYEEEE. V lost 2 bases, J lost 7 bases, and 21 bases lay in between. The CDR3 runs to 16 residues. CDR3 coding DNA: TGTGCCAGCAGCTTCCTAGGAGGGGGGGCCCGCGGGACCCAGTACTTC. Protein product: CASSFLGGGARGTQYF.

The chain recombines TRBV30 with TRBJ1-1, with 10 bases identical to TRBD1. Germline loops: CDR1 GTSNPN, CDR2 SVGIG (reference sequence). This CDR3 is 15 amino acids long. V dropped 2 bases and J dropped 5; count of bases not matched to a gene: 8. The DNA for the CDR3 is TGTGCCTGGAGTTTCGGGACAGGGGCCCGGACTGAAGCTTTCTTT. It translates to CAWSFGTGARTEAFF. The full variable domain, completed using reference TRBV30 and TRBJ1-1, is SQTIHQWPATLVQPVGSPLSLECTVEGTSNPNLYWYRQAAGRGLQLLFYSVGIGQISSEVPQNLSASRPQDRQFILSSKKLLLSDSGFYLCAWSFGTGARTEAFFGQGTRLTVV.

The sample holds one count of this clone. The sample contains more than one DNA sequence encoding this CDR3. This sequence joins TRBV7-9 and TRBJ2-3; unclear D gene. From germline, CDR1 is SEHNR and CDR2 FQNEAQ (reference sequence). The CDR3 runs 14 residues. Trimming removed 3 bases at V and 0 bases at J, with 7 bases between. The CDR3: CASSFSASTDTQYF. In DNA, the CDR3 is TGTGCCAGCAGCTTTTCGGCTAGCACAGATACGCAGTATTTT.

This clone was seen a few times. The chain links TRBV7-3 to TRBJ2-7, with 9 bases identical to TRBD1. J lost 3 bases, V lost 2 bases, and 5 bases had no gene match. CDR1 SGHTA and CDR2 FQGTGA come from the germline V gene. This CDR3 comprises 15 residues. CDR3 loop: CASSLVDRGDYEQYF. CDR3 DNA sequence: TGTGCCAGCAGCTTAGTAGACAGGGGGGACTACGAGCAGTACTTC.

For the CDR3, the DNA is TGTGCCAGCTCACCATCCGGAAGCACAGATACGCAGTATTTT. Amino acid sequence: CASSPSGSTDTQYF. The chain joins TRBV18 to TRBJ2-3, with unresolved D. Germline values: CDR1 KGHSH, CDR2 LQKENI. The CDR3 is 14 residues long. Trimming stripped 2 bases from V and 0 bases from J, with 6 bases between. Variable domain in full (rest from reference TRBV18 and TRBJ2-3): NAGVMQNPRHLVRRRGQEARLRCSPMKGHSHVYWYRQLPEEGLKFMVYLQKENIIDESGMPKERFSAEFPKEGPSILRIQQVVRGDSAAYFCASSPSGSTDTQYFGPGTRLTVL.

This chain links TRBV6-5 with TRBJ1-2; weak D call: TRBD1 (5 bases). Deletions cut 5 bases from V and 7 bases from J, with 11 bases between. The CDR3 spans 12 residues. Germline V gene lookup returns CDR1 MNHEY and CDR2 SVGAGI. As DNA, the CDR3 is TGTGCCAGCAGTGCAAAGGGGTTTGGCTACACCTTC. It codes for CASSAKGFGYTF.

CDR3 nucleotide sequence: TGTGCCAGCAGTTTTGAGTGGGGACAGCCCCAGCATTTT. Encoded protein: CASSFEWGQPQHF. The chain combines TRBV28 with TRBJ1-5; D not certain. The CDR3 covers 13 residues. With 3 bases removed from V and 7 bases from J, the gap between germline ends came to 10 bases. CDR1 and CDR2 from the germline V gene are MDHEN and SYDVKM.

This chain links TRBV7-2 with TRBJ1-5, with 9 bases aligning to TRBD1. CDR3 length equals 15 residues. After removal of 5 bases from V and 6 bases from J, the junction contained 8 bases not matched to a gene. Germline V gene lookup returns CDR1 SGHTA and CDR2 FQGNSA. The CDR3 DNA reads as TGTGCCAGCAGCCAAGGGACAGGGAACGGTCAGCCCCAGCATTTT. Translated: CASSQGTGNGQPQHF.

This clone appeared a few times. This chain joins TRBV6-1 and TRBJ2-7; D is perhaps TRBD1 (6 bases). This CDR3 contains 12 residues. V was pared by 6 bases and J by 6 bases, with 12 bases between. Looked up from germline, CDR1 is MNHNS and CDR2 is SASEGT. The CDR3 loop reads CASRSTGFEQYF. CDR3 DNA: TGTGCCAGCAGGTCTACAGGGTTCGAGCAGTACTTC.

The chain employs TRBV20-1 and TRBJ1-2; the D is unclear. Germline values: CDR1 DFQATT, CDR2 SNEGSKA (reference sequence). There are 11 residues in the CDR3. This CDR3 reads CSVTPASGYTF. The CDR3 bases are TGCAGCGTGACACCGGCGAGCGGCTACACCTTC.

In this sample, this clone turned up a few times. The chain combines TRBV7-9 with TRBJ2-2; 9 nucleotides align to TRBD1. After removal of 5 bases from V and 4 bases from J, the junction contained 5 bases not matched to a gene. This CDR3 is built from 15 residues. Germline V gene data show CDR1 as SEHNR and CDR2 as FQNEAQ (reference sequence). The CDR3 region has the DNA TGTGCCAGCAGCATAGGACAGGGGACCACCGGGGAGCTGTTTTTT. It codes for CASSIGQGTTGELFF.

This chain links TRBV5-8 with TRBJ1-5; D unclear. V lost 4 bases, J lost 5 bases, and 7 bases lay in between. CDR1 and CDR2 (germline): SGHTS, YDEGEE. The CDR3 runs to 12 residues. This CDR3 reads CASSPTHQPQHF. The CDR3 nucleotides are TGTGCCAGCAGCCCCACCCATCAGCCCCAGCATTTT.

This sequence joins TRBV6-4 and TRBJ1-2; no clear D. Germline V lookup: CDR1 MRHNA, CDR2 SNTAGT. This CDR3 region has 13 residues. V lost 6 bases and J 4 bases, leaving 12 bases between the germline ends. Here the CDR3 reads CASRGDSPYGYTF. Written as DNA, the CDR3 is TGTGCCAGCAGGGGAGACTCCCCCTATGGCTACACCTTC.

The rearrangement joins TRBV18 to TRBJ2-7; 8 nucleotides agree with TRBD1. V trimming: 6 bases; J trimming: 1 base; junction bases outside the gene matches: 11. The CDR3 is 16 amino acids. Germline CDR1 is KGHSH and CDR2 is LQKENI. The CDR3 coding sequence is TGTGCCAGCTCGTCTATCAGGGGGCAGAGATCCTACGAGCAGTACTTC. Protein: CASSSIRGQRSYEQYF.

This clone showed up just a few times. The CDR3 DNA sequence: TGTGCCATCAAAACGGGACAGGGCTCCTACGAGCAGTACTTC. It translates to CAIKTGQGSYEQYF. The V call is TRBV10-3, the J call TRBJ2-7; 9 nucleotides align to TRBD1. There are 14 residues in the CDR3. The germline V gene has CDR1 ENHRY and CDR2 SYGVKD. Trimming removed 7 bases from V and 0 bases from J; junction bases left unmatched: 4.

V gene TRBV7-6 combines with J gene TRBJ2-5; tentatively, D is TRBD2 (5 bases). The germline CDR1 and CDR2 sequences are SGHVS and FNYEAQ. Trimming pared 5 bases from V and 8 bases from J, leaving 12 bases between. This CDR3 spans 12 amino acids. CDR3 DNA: TGTGCCAGCAGCCCCCGGCCGGGAACCCAGTACTTC. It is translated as CASSPRPGTQYF.

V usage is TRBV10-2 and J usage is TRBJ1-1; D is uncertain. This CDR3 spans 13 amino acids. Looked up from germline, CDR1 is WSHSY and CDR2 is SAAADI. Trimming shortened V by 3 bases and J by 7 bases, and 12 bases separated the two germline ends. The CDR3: CASSDVWLDEAFF. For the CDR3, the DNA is TGCGCCAGCAGTGACGTGTGGTTGGATGAAGCTTTCTTT.